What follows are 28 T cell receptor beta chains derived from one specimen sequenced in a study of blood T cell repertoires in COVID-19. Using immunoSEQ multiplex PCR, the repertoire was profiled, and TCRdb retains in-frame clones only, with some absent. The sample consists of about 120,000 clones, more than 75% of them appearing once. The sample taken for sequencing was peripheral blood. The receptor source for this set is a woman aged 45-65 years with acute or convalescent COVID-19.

CDR3 in DNA: TGTGCCAGCAGCTTCGAGGGACAGGGCATACAGTTCTTC. Translating it yields CASSFEGQGIQFF. This sequence joins TRBV11-2 and TRBJ2-1; TRBD1 aligns across 9 bases. Unmatched junction bases numbered 7, after V lost 3 bases and J lost 13 bases. There are 13 residues in the CDR3. Per the germline V gene, CDR1 is SGHAT and CDR2 is FQNNGV. Full variable domain (outside the CDR3, taken from reference TRBV11-2 and TRBJ2-1): EAGVAQSPRYKIIEKRQSVAFWCNPISGHATLYWYQQILGQGPKLLIQFQNNGVVDDSQLPKDRFSAERLKGVDSTLKIQPAKLEDSAVYLCASSFEGQGIQFFGPGTRLTVL.

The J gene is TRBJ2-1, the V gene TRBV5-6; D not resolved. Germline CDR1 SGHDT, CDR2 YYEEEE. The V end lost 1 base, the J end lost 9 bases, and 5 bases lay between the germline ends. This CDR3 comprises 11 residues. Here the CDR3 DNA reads TGTGCCAGCAGCTTGCTACGTGAGCAGTTCTTC. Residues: CASSLLREQFF.

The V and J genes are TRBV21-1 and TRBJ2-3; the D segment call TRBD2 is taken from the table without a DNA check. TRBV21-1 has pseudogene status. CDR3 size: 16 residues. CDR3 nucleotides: TGTGCCAGCAGCAAAGTTAGCGGGGGAAACACAGATACGCAGTATTTT. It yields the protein CASSKVSGGNTDTQYF.

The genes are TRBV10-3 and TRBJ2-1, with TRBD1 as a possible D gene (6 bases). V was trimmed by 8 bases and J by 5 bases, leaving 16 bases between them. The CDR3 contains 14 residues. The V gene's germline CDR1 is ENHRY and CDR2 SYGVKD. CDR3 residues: CAIGPGAWNNEQFF. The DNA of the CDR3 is TGTGCCATCGGGCCAGGGGCATGGAACAATGAGCAGTTCTTC.

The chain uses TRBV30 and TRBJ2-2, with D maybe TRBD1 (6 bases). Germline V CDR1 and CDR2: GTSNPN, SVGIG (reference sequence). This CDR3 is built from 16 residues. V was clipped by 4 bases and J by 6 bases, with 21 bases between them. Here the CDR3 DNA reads TGTGCCTGGATGGCGCTGGGGGCAAGGCGGGCCGGGGAGCTGTTTTTT. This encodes CAWMALGARRAGELFF.

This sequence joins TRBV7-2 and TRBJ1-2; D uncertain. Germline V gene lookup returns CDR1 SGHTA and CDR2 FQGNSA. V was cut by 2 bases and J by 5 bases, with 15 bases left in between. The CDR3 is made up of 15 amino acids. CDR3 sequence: CASSLSGPNHYGYTF. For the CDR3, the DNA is TGTGCCAGCAGCTTAAGCGGGCCGAATCATTATGGCTACACCTTC.

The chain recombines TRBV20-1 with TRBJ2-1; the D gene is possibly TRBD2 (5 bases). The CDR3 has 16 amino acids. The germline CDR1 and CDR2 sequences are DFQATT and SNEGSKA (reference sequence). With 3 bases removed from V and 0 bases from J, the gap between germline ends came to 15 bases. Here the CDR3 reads CSASLAVGSSYNEQFF. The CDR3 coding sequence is TGCAGTGCTAGTTTGGCAGTGGGGAGCTCCTACAATGAGCAGTTCTTC.

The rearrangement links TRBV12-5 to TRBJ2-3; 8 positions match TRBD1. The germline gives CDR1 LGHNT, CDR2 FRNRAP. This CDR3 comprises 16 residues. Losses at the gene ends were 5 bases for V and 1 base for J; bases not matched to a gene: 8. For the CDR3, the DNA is TGTGCTAGTGGTCCAACGGACAGGGCGGGCACAGATACGCAGTATTTT. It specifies CASGPTDRAGTDTQYF.

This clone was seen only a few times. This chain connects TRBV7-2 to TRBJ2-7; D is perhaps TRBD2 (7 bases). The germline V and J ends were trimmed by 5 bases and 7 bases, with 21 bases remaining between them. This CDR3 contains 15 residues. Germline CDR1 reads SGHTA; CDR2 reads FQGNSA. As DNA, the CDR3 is TGTGCCAGCAGCCCCCGCGGGGGCCGACCGGGTGAGCAGTACTTC. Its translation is CASSPRGGRPGEQYF. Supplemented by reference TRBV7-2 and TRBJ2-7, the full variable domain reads GAGVSQSPSNKVTEKGKDVELRCDPISGHTALYWYRQSLGQGLEFLIYFQGNSAPDKSGLPSDRFSAERTGGSVSTLTIQRTQQEDSAVYLCASSPRGGRPGEQYFGPGTRLTVT.

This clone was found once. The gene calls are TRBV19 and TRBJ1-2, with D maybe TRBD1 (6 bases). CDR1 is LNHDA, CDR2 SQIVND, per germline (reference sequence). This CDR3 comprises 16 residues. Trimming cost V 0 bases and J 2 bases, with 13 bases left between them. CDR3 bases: TGTGCCAGTAGTATAGATTTTAGACAGGCAAACTATGGCTACACCTTC. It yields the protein CASSIDFRQANYGYTF.

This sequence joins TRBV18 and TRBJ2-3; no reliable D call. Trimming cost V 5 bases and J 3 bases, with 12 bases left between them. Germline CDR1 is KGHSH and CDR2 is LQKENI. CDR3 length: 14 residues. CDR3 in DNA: TGTGCCAGCTCATCCCGGGTTATTACAGATACGCAGTATTTT. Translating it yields CASSSRVITDTQYF.

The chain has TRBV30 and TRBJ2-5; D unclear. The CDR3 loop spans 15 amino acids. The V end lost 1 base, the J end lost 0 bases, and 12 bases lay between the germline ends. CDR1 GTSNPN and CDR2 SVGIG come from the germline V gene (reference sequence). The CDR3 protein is CAWSASLLYQETQYF. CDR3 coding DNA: TGTGCCTGGAGTGCGTCACTTTTGTACCAAGAGACCCAGTACTTC.

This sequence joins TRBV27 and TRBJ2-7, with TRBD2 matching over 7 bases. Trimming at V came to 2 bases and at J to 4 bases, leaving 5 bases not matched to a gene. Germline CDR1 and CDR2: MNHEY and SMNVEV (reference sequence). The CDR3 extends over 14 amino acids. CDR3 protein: CASSLGGRGYEQYF. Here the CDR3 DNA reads TGTGCCAGCAGTTTAGGTGGGAGGGGTTACGAGCAGTACTTC.

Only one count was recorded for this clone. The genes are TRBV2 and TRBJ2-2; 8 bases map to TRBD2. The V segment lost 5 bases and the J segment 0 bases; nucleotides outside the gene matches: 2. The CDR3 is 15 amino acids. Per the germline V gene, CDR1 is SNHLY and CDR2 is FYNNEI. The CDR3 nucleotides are TGTGCCAGCAGTAGGACTAGCTCGAACACCGGGGAGCTGTTTTTT. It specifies CASSRTSSNTGELFF.

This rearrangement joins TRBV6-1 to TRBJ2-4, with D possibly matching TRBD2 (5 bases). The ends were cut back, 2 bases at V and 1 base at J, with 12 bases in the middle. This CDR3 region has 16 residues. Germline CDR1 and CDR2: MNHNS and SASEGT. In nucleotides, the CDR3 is TGTGCCAGCAGTGAAATCGGGGTCGCGGCCAAAAACATTCAGTACTTC. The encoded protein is CASSEIGVAAKNIQYF.

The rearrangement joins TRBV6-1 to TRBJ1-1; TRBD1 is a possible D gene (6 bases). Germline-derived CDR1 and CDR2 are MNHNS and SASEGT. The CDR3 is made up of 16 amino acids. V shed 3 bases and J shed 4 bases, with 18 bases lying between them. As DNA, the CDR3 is TGTGCCAGCAGTGATCTCGGGGGGACAAGGGTCACTGAAGCTTTCTTT. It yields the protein CASSDLGGTRVTEAFF.

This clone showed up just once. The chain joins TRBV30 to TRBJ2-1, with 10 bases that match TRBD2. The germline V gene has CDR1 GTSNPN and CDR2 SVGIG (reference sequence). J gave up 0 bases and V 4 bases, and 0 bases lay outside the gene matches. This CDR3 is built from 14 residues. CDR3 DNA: TGTGCCTGGACTAGCGGGAGCTCCTACAATGAGCAGTTCTTC. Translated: CAWTSGSSYNEQFF.

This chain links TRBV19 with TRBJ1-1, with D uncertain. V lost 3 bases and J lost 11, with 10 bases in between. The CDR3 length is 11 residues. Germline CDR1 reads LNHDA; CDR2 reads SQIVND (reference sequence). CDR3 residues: CASSIRAGAFF. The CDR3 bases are TGTGCCAGTAGTATCCGTGCGGGTGCTTTCTTT.

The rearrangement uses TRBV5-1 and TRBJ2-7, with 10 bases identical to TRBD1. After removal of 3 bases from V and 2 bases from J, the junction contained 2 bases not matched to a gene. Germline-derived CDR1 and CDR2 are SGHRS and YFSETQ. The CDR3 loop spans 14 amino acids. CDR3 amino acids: CASSWGTGAYEQYF. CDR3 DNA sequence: TGCGCCAGCAGCTGGGGGACAGGGGCCTACGAGCAGTACTTC. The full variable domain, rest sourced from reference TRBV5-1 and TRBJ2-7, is KAGVTQTPRYLIKTRGQQVTLSCSPISGHRSVSWYQQTPGQGLQFLFEYFSETQRNKGNFPGRFSGRQFSNSRSEMNVSTLELGDSALYLCASSWGTGAYEQYFGPGTRLTVT.

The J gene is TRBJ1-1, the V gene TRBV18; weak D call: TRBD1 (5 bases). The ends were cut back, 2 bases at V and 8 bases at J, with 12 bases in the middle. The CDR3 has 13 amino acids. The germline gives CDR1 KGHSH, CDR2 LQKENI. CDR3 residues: CASSPFGGAEAFF. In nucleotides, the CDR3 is TGTGCCAGCTCACCATTCGGAGGGGCCGAAGCTTTCTTT. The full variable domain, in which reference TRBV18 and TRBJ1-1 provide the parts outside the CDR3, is NAGVMQNPRHLVRRRGQEARLRCSPMKGHSHVYWYRQLPEEGLKFMVYLQKENIIDESGMPKERFSAEFPKEGPSILRIQQVVRGDSAAYFCASSPFGGAEAFFGQGTRLTVV.

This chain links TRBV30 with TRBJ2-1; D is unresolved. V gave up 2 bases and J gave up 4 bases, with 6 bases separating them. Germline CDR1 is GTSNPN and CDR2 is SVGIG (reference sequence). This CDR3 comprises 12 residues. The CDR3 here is CAWSNSYNEQFF. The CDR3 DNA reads TGTGCCTGGAGTAACAGTTACAATGAGCAGTTCTTC.

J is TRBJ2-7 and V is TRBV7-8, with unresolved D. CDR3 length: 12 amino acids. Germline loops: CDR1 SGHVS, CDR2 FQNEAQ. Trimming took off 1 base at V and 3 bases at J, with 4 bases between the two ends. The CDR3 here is CASSLDLYEQYF. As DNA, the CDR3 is TGTGCCAGCAGCTTAGATCTCTACGAGCAGTACTTC.

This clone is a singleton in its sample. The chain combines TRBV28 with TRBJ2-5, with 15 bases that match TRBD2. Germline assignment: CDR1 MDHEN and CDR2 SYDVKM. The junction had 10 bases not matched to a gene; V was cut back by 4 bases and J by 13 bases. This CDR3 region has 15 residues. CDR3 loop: CASSSQGLAGGLGYF. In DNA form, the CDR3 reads TGTGCCAGCAGTTCCCAGGGACTAGCGGGGGGCCTTGGGTACTTC.

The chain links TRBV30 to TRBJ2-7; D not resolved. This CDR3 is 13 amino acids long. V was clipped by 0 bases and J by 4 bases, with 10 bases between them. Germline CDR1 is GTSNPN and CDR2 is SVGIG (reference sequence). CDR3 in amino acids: CAWSVGGIYEQYF. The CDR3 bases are TGTGCCTGGAGTGTAGGCGGAATATACGAGCAGTACTTC.

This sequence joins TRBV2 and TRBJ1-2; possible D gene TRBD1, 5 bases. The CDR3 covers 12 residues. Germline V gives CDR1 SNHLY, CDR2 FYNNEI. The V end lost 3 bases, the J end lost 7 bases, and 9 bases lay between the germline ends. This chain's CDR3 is CASSETAGGYTF. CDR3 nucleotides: TGTGCCAGCAGTGAGACAGCGGGTGGCTACACCTTC. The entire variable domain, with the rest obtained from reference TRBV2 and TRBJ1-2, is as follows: EPEVTQTPSHQVTQMGQEVILRCVPISNHLYFYWYRQILGQKVEFLVSFYNNEISEKSEIFDDQFSVERPDGSNFTLKIRSTKLEDSAMYFCASSETAGGYTFGSGTRLTVV.

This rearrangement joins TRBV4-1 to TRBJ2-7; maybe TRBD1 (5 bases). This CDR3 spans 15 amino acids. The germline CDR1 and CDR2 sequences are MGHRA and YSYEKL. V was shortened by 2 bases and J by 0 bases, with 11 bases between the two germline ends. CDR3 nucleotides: TGCGCCAGCAGCCAACTAGGACACAACTCCTACGAGCAGTACTTC. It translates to CASSQLGHNSYEQYF.

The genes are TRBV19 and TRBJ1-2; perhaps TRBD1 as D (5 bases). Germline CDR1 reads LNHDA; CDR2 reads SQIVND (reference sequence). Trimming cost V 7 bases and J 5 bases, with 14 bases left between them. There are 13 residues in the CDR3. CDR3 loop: CASTGREKYGYTF. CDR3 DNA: TGTGCCAGTACCGGCAGGGAAAAATATGGCTACACCTTC.

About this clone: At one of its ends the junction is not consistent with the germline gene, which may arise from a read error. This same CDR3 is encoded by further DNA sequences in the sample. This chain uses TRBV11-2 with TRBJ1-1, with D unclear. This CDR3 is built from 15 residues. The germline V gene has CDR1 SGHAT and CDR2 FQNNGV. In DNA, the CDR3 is TGTGCCAGTAGCTTATCCGTCGGTTTGAACACTGAAGCTTTCTTT. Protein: CASSLSVGLNTEAFF.